The rows below give T cell receptor beta chains drawn from one sample of a study of T cells in Graves' hyperthyroidism and ophthalmopathy. TCRdb fed the multiplex PCR reads into MiXCR, producing one record per CDR3 protein. This sample has around 530,000 distinct CDR3 sequences; more than 15% occur once, and the top ten carry 17%. Sequencing was performed on blood. The receptors shown here come from a woman aged 18-30 years with Graves' ophthalmopathy. CDR3s include the opening cysteine and the closing phenylalanine or tryptophan. The D gene is left open where the match is weak. Clone size is given for some rows only: seen once, a few or many times, or a class if the clone is expanded.

d_gene: NA; abundance: many; j_gene: TRBJ2-7; v_gene: TRBV12-3/TRBV12-4; CDR3aa: CASSFKPSPYEQYF; CDR3nt: TGTGCCAGCAGTTTCAAGCCATCGCCCTACGAGCAGTACTTC
d_gene: NA; abundance: many; j_gene: TRBJ1-1; v_gene: TRBV18; CDR3aa: CASIGGNAEAFF; CDR3nt: TGTGCCAGTATTGGCGGTAACGCTGAAGCTTTCTTT
d_gene: TRBD1; abundance: NA; j_gene: TRBJ1-1; v_gene: TRBV13; CDR3aa: CASSLRTGSAEAFF; CDR3nt: TGTGCCAGCAGCTTACGGACAGGGTCGGCTGAAGCTTTCTTT
d_gene: NA; abundance: many; j_gene: TRBJ1-3; v_gene: TRBV3-1; CDR3aa: CASSQEGTLTTGNTIYF; CDR3nt: TGTGCCAGCAGCCAAGAAGGGACACTTACAACTGGAAACACCATATATTTT
d_gene: NA; abundance: many; j_gene: TRBJ2-3; v_gene: TRBV5-8; CDR3aa: CASSFESTDTQYF; CDR3nt: TGTGCCAGCAGCTTCGAGAGCACAGATACGCAGTATTTT
d_gene: TRBD1; abundance: NA; j_gene: TRBJ2-1; v_gene: TRBV28; CDR3aa: CASSPGQTNEQFF; CDR3nt: TGTGCCAGCAGCCCGGGACAGACGAATGAGCAGTTCTTC
d_gene: TRBD1; abundance: few; j_gene: TRBJ2-5; v_gene: TRBV10-3; CDR3aa: CAISATGGETQYF; CDR3nt: TGTGCCATCAGTGCGACAGGGGGGGAGACCCAGTACTTC
d_gene: NA; abundance: many; j_gene: TRBJ2-5; v_gene: TRBV6-1; CDR3aa: CASNPSAVFIQETQYF; CDR3nt: TGTGCCAGCAACCCTTCAGCGGTGTTTATCCAAGAGACCCAGTACTTC
d_gene: NA; abundance: many; j_gene: TRBJ1-5; v_gene: TRBV30; CDR3aa: CAWSRSGYGNQPQHF; CDR3nt: TGTGCCTGGAGCAGATCAGGGTACGGCAATCAGCCCCAGCATTTT
d_gene: NA; abundance: NA; j_gene: TRBJ1-5; v_gene: TRBV19; CDR3aa: CASSLPEGYSNQPQHF; CDR3nt: TGTGCCAGTAGTCTACCGGAGGGGTATAGCAATCAGCCCCAGCATTTT
d_gene: NA; abundance: many; j_gene: TRBJ1-1; v_gene: TRBV7-3; CDR3aa: CASSLTSGGRGLNTEAFF; CDR3nt: TGTGCCAGCAGCTTAACAAGTGGGGGGCGCGGACTGAACACTGAAGCTTTCTTT
d_gene: TRBD2; abundance: NA; j_gene: TRBJ2-5; v_gene: TRBV6-2/TRBV6-3; CDR3aa: CASRGEASGRGETQYF; CDR3nt: TGTGCCAGCAGGGGCGAGGCTAGCGGGAGAGGGGAGACCCAGTACTTC
d_gene: NA; abundance: few; j_gene: TRBJ1-3; v_gene: TRBV5-1; CDR3aa: CASSGQKGNTIYF; CDR3nt: TGCGCCAGCAGCGGACAAAAAGGAAACACCATATATTTT
d_gene: NA; abundance: NA; j_gene: TRBJ1-5; v_gene: TRBV6-5; CDR3aa: CASSYITGTGSNQPQHF; CDR3nt: TGTGCCAGCAGTTACATAACCGGGACGGGAAGCAATCAGCCCCAGCATTTT
d_gene: NA; abundance: many; j_gene: TRBJ2-7; v_gene: TRBV7-2; CDR3aa: CASTRYPYEQYF; CDR3nt: TGTGCCAGCACCCGATACCCCTACGAGCAGTACTTC
d_gene: NA; abundance: few; j_gene: TRBJ1-3; v_gene: TRBV7-6; CDR3aa: CASSLGVEEGNTIYF; CDR3nt: TGTGCCAGCAGCCTGGGAGTTGAGGAAGGAAACACCATATATTTT
d_gene: TRBD1; abundance: many; j_gene: TRBJ2-5; v_gene: TRBV28; CDR3aa: CASSPGQGPSETQYF; CDR3nt: TGTGCCAGCAGTCCCGGACAGGGACCATCGGAGACCCAGTACTTC
d_gene: TRBD2; abundance: NA; j_gene: TRBJ2-2; v_gene: TRBV7-3; CDR3aa: CASSPLGGGLAGLTGELFF; CDR3nt: TGTGCCAGCAGCCCCCTCGGGGGTGGACTAGCGGGCCTCACCGGGGAGCTGTTTTTT
d_gene: TRBD2; abundance: many; j_gene: TRBJ2-3; v_gene: TRBV6-6; CDR3aa: CASSYRGLAVTDTQYF; CDR3nt: TGTGCCAGCAGTTACAGGGGACTAGCCGTCACAGATACGCAGTATTTT
d_gene: NA; abundance: NA; j_gene: TRBJ1-6; v_gene: TRBV12-3/TRBV12-4; CDR3aa: CASMGNVGVGSPLHF; CDR3nt: TGTGCCAGCATGGGAAATGTGGGGGTCGGTTCACCCCTCCACTTT
d_gene: NA; abundance: many; j_gene: TRBJ2-1; v_gene: TRBV7-2; CDR3aa: CASSSPPVGTTYNEQFF; CDR3nt: TGTGCCAGCAGCTCACCCCCAGTGGGTACTACCTACAATGAGCAGTTCTTC
d_gene: NA; abundance: NA; j_gene: TRBJ2-1; v_gene: TRBV3-1; CDR3aa: CASSQAKGLNARSHDEQFF; CDR3nt: TGTGCCAGCAGCCAAGCCAAAGGCCTAAACGCTAGGTCCCACGATGAGCAGTTCTTC
d_gene: NA; abundance: few; j_gene: TRBJ2-5; v_gene: TRBV10-3; CDR3aa: CAISDSGDETQYF; CDR3nt: TGTGCCATCAGTGACTCGGGGGACGAGACCCAGTACTTC
d_gene: NA; abundance: many; j_gene: TRBJ2-5; v_gene: TRBV6-1; CDR3aa: CASSTQPDPLIQETQYF; CDR3nt: TGTGCCAGCAGTACACAGCCGGACCCCCTCATCCAAGAGACCCAGTACTTC
d_gene: TRBD2; abundance: many; j_gene: TRBJ2-7; v_gene: TRBV28; CDR3aa: CASSLSGTSGRSSYEQYF; CDR3nt: TGTGCCAGCAGTCTCTCCGGGACTAGCGGGAGGAGCTCCTACGAGCAGTACTTC
d_gene: TRBD1; abundance: NA; j_gene: TRBJ2-3; v_gene: TRBV2; CDR3aa: CASQDRGVRDTQYF; CDR3nt: TGTGCCAGCCAGGACAGGGGCGTTCGGGATACGCAGTATTTT
d_gene: NA; abundance: NA; j_gene: TRBJ2-2; v_gene: TRBV30; CDR3aa: CAWAPWGANTGELFF; CDR3nt: TGTGCCTGGGCCCCGTGGGGAGCGAACACCGGGGAGCTGTTTTTT
d_gene: TRBD1; abundance: many; j_gene: TRBJ2-2; v_gene: TRBV11-2; CDR3aa: CASSTLRGPITGELFF; CDR3nt: TGTGCCAGCAGCACCCTCAGGGGGCCCATCACCGGGGAGCTGTTTTTT
d_gene: TRBD2; abundance: many; j_gene: TRBJ2-3; v_gene: TRBV20-1; CDR3aa: CSANGLDTDTQYF; CDR3nt: TGCAGTGCTAATGGACTAGACACAGATACGCAGTATTTT
d_gene: NA; abundance: many; j_gene: TRBJ1-1; v_gene: TRBV28; CDR3aa: CASCEGDLNTEAFF; CDR3nt: TGTGCCAGCTGTGAAGGTGATTTGAACACTGAAGCTTTCTTT
d_gene: NA; abundance: many; j_gene: TRBJ1-4; v_gene: TRBV3-1; CDR3aa: CASSRRGRGGEKLFF; CDR3nt: TGTGCCAGCAGCCGCCGAGGACGGGGAGGGGAAAAACTGTTTTTT
d_gene: NA; abundance: NA; j_gene: TRBJ2-1; v_gene: TRBV20-1; CDR3aa: CSARGGRRRNEQFF; CDR3nt: TGCAGTGCTAGAGGGGGGAGGCGGAGGAATGAGCAGTTCTTC
d_gene: NA; abundance: few; j_gene: TRBJ2-1; v_gene: TRBV9; CDR3aa: CASSTANNEQFF; CDR3nt: TGTGCCAGCAGCACAGCCAACAATGAGCAGTTCTTC
d_gene: NA; abundance: few; j_gene: TRBJ2-5; v_gene: TRBV12-3/TRBV12-4; CDR3aa: CASSLPGLKMYF; CDR3nt: TGTGCCAGCAGTTTACCGGGACTCAAGATGTACTTC
d_gene: NA; abundance: NA; j_gene: TRBJ2-5; v_gene: TRBV6-1; CDR3aa: CASSNGGTWETQYF; CDR3nt: TGTGCCAGCAGCAATGGCGGGACGTGGGAGACCCAGTACTTC
d_gene: TRBD2; abundance: many; j_gene: TRBJ2-7; v_gene: TRBV29-1; CDR3aa: CSVEAGLAGNTYEQYF; CDR3nt: TGCAGCGTTGAGGCGGGACTAGCGGGGAATACCTACGAGCAGTACTTC
d_gene: TRBD1; abundance: NA; j_gene: TRBJ2-5; v_gene: TRBV28; CDR3aa: CASSLITTGKETQYF; CDR3nt: TGTGCCAGCAGTCTCATCACGACAGGGAAAGAGACCCAGTACTTC
d_gene: NA; abundance: many; j_gene: TRBJ1-5; v_gene: TRBV7-8; CDR3aa: CASSFGRNQPQHF; CDR3nt: TGTGCCAGCAGCTTCGGCCGAAATCAGCCCCAGCATTTT